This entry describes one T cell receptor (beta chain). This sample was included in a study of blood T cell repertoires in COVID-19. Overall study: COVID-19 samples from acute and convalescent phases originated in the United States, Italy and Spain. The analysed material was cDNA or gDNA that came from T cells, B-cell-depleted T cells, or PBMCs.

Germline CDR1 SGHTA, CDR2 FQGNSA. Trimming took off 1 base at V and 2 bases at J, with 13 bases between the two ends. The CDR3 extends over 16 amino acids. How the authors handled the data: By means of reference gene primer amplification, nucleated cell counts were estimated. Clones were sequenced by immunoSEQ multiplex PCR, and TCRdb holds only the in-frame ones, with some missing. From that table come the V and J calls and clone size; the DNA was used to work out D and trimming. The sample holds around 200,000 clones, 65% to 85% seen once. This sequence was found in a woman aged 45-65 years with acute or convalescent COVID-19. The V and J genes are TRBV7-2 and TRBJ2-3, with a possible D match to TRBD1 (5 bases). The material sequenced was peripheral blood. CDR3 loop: CASSLGGRANTDTQYF. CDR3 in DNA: TGTGCCAGCAGCTTAGGTGGCAGGGCAAACACAGATACGCAGTATTTT. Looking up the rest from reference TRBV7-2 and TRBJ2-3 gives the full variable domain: GAGVSQSPSNKVTEKGKDVELRCDPISGHTALYWYRQSLGQGLEFLIYFQGNSAPDKSGLPSDRFSAERTGGSVSTLTIQRTQQEDSAVYLCASSLGGRANTDTQYFGPGTRLTVL.